These 20 T cell receptor beta chains were all obtained from the same sample, sequenced in a study of neurological immune-mediated disorders. TCRdb re-analysed the 5' RACE reads in MiXCR, keeping a single row per CDR3 protein. This table holds 50,000 to 55,000 distinct CDR3 sequences, less than 4% found once. The sequenced sample consisted of PBMCs. The source of these receptors is a man aged 55 to 70 with multiple sclerosis.

This clonotype occurred many times. The V call is TRBV5-1, the J call TRBJ2-1, with 10 bases identical to TRBD1. This CDR3 comprises 15 residues. The trim removed 4 bases at V and 6 bases at J, leaving 7 bases unmatched. From germline, CDR1 is SGHRS and CDR2 YFSETQ. In DNA, the CDR3 is TGCGCCAGCAGCCCTCGGGACAGGGGAGGCAATGAGCAGTTCTTC. Protein product: CASSPRDRGGNEQFF.

Only a few counts were recorded for this clonotype. A junction end diverges from the germline sequence, so it may reflect a read error. This rearrangement joins TRBV4-2 to TRBJ2-1, with D hard to call. Looked up from germline, CDR1 is LGHNA and CDR2 is YNFKEQ. The CDR3 is 12 amino acids. CDR3 region: CDSSKGVNEQFF. The CDR3 DNA reads as TGTGACAGCAGCAAAGGAGTCAATGAGCAGTTCTTC.

This clonotype was counted at least ten times. The chain carries TRBV20-1 and TRBJ1-4, with 7 bases aligning to TRBD1. The CDR3 covers 12 residues. Germline V gene data show CDR1 as DFQATT and CDR2 as SNEGSKA (reference sequence). DNA for the CDR3: TGCGTAAAAGGGAGGGGGCCTGAAAAACTGTTTTTT. Its translation: CVKGRGPEKLFF.

This clonotype was seen repeatedly, ten times or more. The V gene is TRBV29-1, the J gene TRBJ2-7, with D perhaps given as TRBD1 or TRBD2 (5 bases each). Germline V gene data show CDR1 as SQVTM and CDR2 as ANQGSEA. V lost 5 bases and J lost 7, with 12 bases in between. The CDR3 sequence is 11 residues long. CDR3 DNA sequence: TGCAGCGTTATGGGGGTAAAGGAGCAGTACTTC. Protein product: CSVMGVKEQYF.

The chain employs TRBV29-1 and TRBJ1-5; a possible D gene is TRBD1 (6 bases). Trimming shortened V by 6 bases and J by 4 bases, and 10 bases separated the two germline ends. The CDR3 sequence is 12 residues long. Germline V lookup: CDR1 SQVTM, CDR2 ANQGSEA. The DNA of the CDR3 is TGCAGCGTACAGGGTAGGAATCAGCCCCAGCATTTT. Encoded protein: CSVQGRNQPQHF. Drawing the rest from reference TRBV29-1 and TRBJ1-5, the complete variable domain is SAVISQKPSRDICQRGTSLTIQCQVDSQVTMMFWYRQQPGQSLTLIATANQGSEATYESGFVIDKFPISRPNLTFSTLTVSNMSPEDSSIYLCSVQGRNQPQHFGDGTRLSIL.

This clonotype was detected ten times or more. This chain connects TRBV11-1 to TRBJ2-1; D remains ambiguous. Trimming shortened V by 3 bases and J by 1 base, and 13 bases separated the two germline ends. This CDR3 spans 16 amino acids. Germline loops: CDR1 SGHAT, CDR2 FQDESV (reference sequence). The CDR3 is CASSFSSEWSYNEQFF. The CDR3 coding sequence is TGTGCCAGCAGCTTTTCCTCCGAATGGTCCTACAATGAGCAGTTCTTC.

The sample holds many counts of this clonotype. The CDR3 nucleotides are TGCAGTGCGACCCTAGGGGGGGCCGGCAAAAACATTCAGTACTTC. Translation gives CSATLGGAGKNIQYF. The V gene is TRBV20-1, the J gene TRBJ2-4; possible D gene TRBD2, 7 bases. V was shortened by 6 bases and J by 3 bases, with 18 bases between the two germline ends. The CDR3 length is 15 residues. Germline V gives CDR1 DFQATT, CDR2 SNEGSKA (reference sequence).

Many counts were recorded for this clonotype. The J gene is TRBJ2-7, the V gene TRBV20-1; 11 bases align to TRBD1. The J segment lost 5 bases and the V segment lost 3 bases, leaving 9 bases of the junction unmatched. This CDR3 spans 15 amino acids. CDR1 and CDR2 from the germline V gene are DFQATT and SNEGSKA (reference sequence). CDR3 region: CSARPLDRGLNEQYF. The CDR3 nucleotides read TGCAGTGCTAGGCCTCTGGACAGGGGGCTCAACGAGCAGTACTTC.

This clonotype was counted many times. The CDR3 region has the DNA TGTGCCAGCTTAGGGGGGAGGACTGGAGATTCACCCCTCCACTTT. This sequence encodes CASLGGRTGDSPLHF. V usage is TRBV7-8 and J usage is TRBJ1-6, with D possibly TRBD1 on 6 matching bases. This CDR3 spans 15 amino acids. CDR1 is SGHVS, CDR2 FQNEAQ, per germline. Trimming shortened V by 8 bases and J by 8 bases, and 19 bases separated the two germline ends.

This clonotype was recorded many times. At one end, the junction sequence differs from germline, possibly due to a read error. This rearrangement joins TRBV4-1 to TRBJ1-4, with 8 bases that match TRBD1. CDR1 is MGHRA, CDR2 YSYEKL, per germline. The CDR3 runs to 14 residues. The CDR3 DNA is TGCGCCAGCAGCGAAGACAGGGGTGGGGAAAAACTGTTTTTT. This encodes CASSEDRGGEKLFF.

This clonotype was counted ten times or more. The chain links TRBV20-1 to TRBJ1-2; D gene unclear. CDR1 is DFQATT and CDR2 is SNEGSKA in the germline V gene (reference sequence). This CDR3 has 16 amino acids. The ends were cut back, 5 bases at V and 2 bases at J, with 21 bases in the middle. The CDR3 here is CSAPPSPGYLNYGYTF. In DNA, the CDR3 is TGCAGTGCTCCCCCTTCCCCCGGGTACCTCAACTATGGCTACACCTTC.

This clonotype was detected ten times or more. This sequence joins TRBV13 and TRBJ2-1; 7 nucleotides agree with TRBD2. The CDR3 contains 16 residues. Unmatched junction bases numbered 12, after V lost 3 bases and J lost 7 bases. CDR1 and CDR2 (germline): PRHDT, FYEKMQ (reference sequence). The CDR3 reads CASSFSAGIDRNEQFF. CDR3 DNA: TGTGCCAGCAGCTTCTCAGCGGGAATCGATAGAAATGAGCAGTTCTTC.

V is TRBV10-3 and J is TRBJ2-7; 10 bases are shared with TRBD1. Per the germline V gene, CDR1 is ENHRY and CDR2 is SYGVKD. The CDR3 totals 14 residues. Trimming took 5 bases from V and 2 from J; bases not matched to a gene: 3. The CDR3 bases are TGTGCCATCAGTCGGACAGGGGGGACCTACGAGCAGTACTTC. Its protein product is CAISRTGGTYEQYF.

CDR3 region: CASSLRAGGGSEQYF. DNA for the CDR3: TGTGCCAGCAGCTTAAGGGCAGGGGGAGGTAGCGAGCAGTACTTC. This chain joins TRBV7-2 and TRBJ2-7; TRBD1 is a possible D gene (7 bases). V shed 2 bases and J shed 6 bases, with 17 bases lying between them. This CDR3 comprises 15 residues. In germline, CDR1 is SGHTA, CDR2 FQGNSA. Full variable domain (missing parts from reference TRBV7-2 and TRBJ2-7): GAGVSQSPSNKVTEKGKDVELRCDPISGHTALYWYRQSLGQGLEFLIYFQGNSAPDKSGLPSDRFSAERTGGSVSTLTIQRTQQEDSAVYLCASSLRAGGGSEQYFGPGTRLTVT.

This clonotype has ten or more counts. The chain has TRBV6-5 and TRBJ1-5; TRBD1 matches at 7 bases. The CDR3 totals 15 residues. V gave up 5 bases and J gave up 6 bases; unmatched junction bases: 10. The V gene's germline CDR1 is MNHEY and CDR2 SVGAGI. The CDR3 protein is CASSDARGGVQPQHF. In DNA, the CDR3 is TGTGCCAGCAGTGACGCGAGAGGGGGCGTTCAGCCCCAGCATTTT.

Many counts were recorded for this clonotype. The V and J genes are TRBV5-6 and TRBJ1-1; D gene uncertain. Deletions cut 4 bases from V and 8 bases from J, with 15 bases between. Germline V CDR1 and CDR2: SGHDT, YYEEEE. The CDR3 is made up of 13 amino acids. Here the CDR3 DNA reads TGTGCCAGCAGCCATAGAAGGGCCCCCGAAGCTTTCTTT. Translating gives CASSHRRAPEAFF.

This clonotype was picked up many times. The chain joins TRBV10-3 to TRBJ1-1; D not resolved. Trimming took 4 bases from V and 4 from J, leaving 10 bases between them. The CDR3 length is 13 residues. Germline values: CDR1 ENHRY, CDR2 SYGVKD. This CDR3 is CAISVGRRTEAFF. The CDR3 nucleotides are TGTGCCATCAGTGTCGGCCGGCGCACTGAAGCTTTCTTT.

This clonotype was recorded many times. DNA for the CDR3: TGTGCCAGCAGTCTGGACCCTAACTATGGCTACACCTTC. Protein product: CASSLDPNYGYTF. The chain combines TRBV6-6 with TRBJ1-2; D ambiguous. Trimming removed 5 bases at V and 0 bases at J, with 7 bases between. Germline CDR1 and CDR2: MNHNY and SVGAGI (reference sequence). The CDR3 extends over 13 amino acids.

The sample holds many counts of this clonotype. The rearrangement links TRBV10-3 to TRBJ1-4, with D possibly being TRBD1 (5 bases). The CDR3 covers 13 residues. Germline V gives CDR1 ENHRY, CDR2 SYGVKD. Trimming pared 6 bases from V and 5 bases from J, leaving 10 bases between. CDR3 nucleotide sequence: TGTGCCATCAGGGGGACGGACAATGAAAAACTGTTTTTT. Encoded protein: CAIRGTDNEKLFF.

This clonotype was detected many times. The genes are TRBV20-1 and TRBJ2-4; perhaps TRBD2 as D (5 bases). CDR1 and CDR2 from the germline V gene are DFQATT and SNEGSKA (reference sequence). Trimming took 6 bases from V and 2 from J, leaving 11 bases between them. The CDR3 is 13 amino acids. The CDR3 is CSARTGSKNIQYF. CDR3 nucleotide sequence: TGCAGTGCCAGAACGGGGTCCAAAAACATTCAGTACTTC.